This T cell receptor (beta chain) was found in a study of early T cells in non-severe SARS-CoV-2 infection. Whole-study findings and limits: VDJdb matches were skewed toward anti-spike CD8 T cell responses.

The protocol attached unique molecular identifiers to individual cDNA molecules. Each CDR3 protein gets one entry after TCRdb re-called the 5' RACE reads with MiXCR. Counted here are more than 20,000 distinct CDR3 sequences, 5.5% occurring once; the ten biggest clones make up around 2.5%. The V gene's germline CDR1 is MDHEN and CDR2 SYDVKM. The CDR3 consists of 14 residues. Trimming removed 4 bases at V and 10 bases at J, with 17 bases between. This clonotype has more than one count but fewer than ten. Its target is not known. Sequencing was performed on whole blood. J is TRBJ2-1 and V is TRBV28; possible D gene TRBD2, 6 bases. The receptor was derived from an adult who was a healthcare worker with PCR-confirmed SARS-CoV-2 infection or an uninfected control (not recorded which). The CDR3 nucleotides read TGTGCCAGCAGTTCTCGTCGGGACTTGGGGGAGCAGTTCTTC. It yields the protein CASSSRRDLGEQFF. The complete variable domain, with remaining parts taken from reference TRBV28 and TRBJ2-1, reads DVKVTQSSRYLVKRTGEKVFLECVQDMDHENMFWYRQDPGLGLRLIYFSYDVKMKEKGDIPEGYSVSREKKERFSLILESASTNQTSMYLCASSSRRDLGEQFFGPGTRLTVL.